A single T cell receptor (beta chain) is shown here with its context. Antigen specificity is unknown. The length of the CDR3 is 15 residues. V shed 0 bases and J shed 1 base, with 8 bases lying between them. CDR1 SGHDN and CDR2 FVKESK come from the germline V gene. The sample belongs to a study of cytomegalovirus exposure and HLA in healthy donors. Study-wide points: Some V segments, TRBV6-2 and TRBV6-3 among them, were indistinguishable and were therefore excluded. CMV serostatus alone was available as immune exposure information. About 87% or about 30% of the time was how often most TCR beta V segments were productive, according to an earlier analysis.

PCR amplification relied on 60 Vbeta primers (plus 13 Jbeta primers). Generated by immunoSEQ multiplex PCR, the TCRdb table keeps only in-frame clones and is missing some. The sample has roughly 110,000 clones; over 75% are singletons. What was sequenced was PBMCs. This sequence joins TRBV14 and TRBJ2-3, with no clear D. The clonotype was recovered from a man aged 40-50 years in good health and CMV-seropositive. CDR3 residues: CASSQDLTGTDTQYF. In nucleotides, the CDR3 is TGTGCCAGCAGCCAAGATCTAACAGGCACAGATACGCAGTATTTT.